Below, one T cell receptor beta chain is given with its context. Many counts were recorded for this clonotype. No cognate antigen has been identified for it. No base qualities exist here, and no much larger clone lies one base off it. TCR beta CDR3 regions were amplified from RNA transcripts. The first round of RT-PCR for the TCR CDR3 was performed with the HTBI primer set and the Qiagen OneStep RT-PCR kit. A second multiplex PCR round built the libraries, followed by size selection and purification. Sequencing of the libraries was done on an Illumina HiSeq2000 using paired-end 100 bp reads. Regarding the original processing steps: SOAPnuke was used to process the raw data, throwing out any read that contained adapters or uncalled bases, had a mean Phred below 15, or lacked an exact constant-primer or identifier match. COPE v1.2.5 was used to merge the high-quality paired reads, and each unique nucleotide sequence was defined as a clonotype. MiTCR v1.1 was used to align clonotypes to the IMGT TRBV, TRBD and TRBJ reference segments. Only V-J combinations with frequency above 0.0001, covering approximately 99% of repertoires, were analysed. The TCS score was defined as the ratio of F50 (clonal expansion) to E x V (chaos), calculated using BLOSUM62-based TCRdist between CDR3 peptides within each V-J. Welch's t-statistics and random forest reduced roughly 540 V-J features to 13, which were used in a naive Bayes classifier (R e1071). The public sequencing data were trimmed at Q25 with fastp and processed into clonotypes with MiXCR by TCRdb, which kept only in-frame beta chains. Each record represents a unique CDR3 protein, reported with the most common genes and DNA among its rows. The V and J calls were not made by the authors but by TCRdb's processing. The sample table contains over 500,000 distinct CDR3 sequences; only one count was recorded for about 15% of them. Of the sample, 15% to 20% falls within the top ten clones.

These data originate in a study of T cells in Graves' hyperthyroidism and ophthalmopathy (dated by TCRdb to the late 2010s). Notes on the research overall: Peripheral blood was collected at initial diagnosis, before any treatment. A discovery cohort of approximately 100 patients, 43 with Graves' ophthalmopathy and over 55 with stable Graves' hyperthyroidism, was used to find distinguishing TCR V-J signatures. Whether ophthalmopathy could be predicted prospectively was tested in an independent validation cohort made up of approximately 19 hyperthyroidism patients plus 17 patients who later progressed to ophthalmopathy. For training and testing, the 80 to 100 patients in the discovery cohort were randomly divided in a 7:3 ratio. The study also compared thyroid tissue and blood T-cell repertoires from about six Graves' hyperthyroidism patients. Once sampling was done, hyperthyroidism patients were given methimazole at a starting dose of 30 mg daily, whereas ophthalmopathy patients were given high-dose intravenous methylprednisolone. TCR Vbeta CDR3 sequencing of roughly 140 peripheral blood samples (about 45 ophthalmopathy, 75 hyperthyroidism and roughly 17 progressor patients) is reported in the paper. Summary of the overall study and its limitations: During validation, the model predicted progression to ophthalmopathy a median of about 5.9 months ahead of onset, with 60% to 71% sensitivity and about 72% specificity. No statistical method was used to fix the sample size in advance, and group allocation was not hidden from the investigators. A model built on a 13 V-J signature distinguished ophthalmopathy from stable hyperthyroidism, reaching 85% to 90% sensitivity and about 81% specificity in cross-validation and 80%/75% in testing. Most expanded thyroid clonotypes (frequency above 0.001) were also detected in blood, suggesting blood repertoires may reflect thyroid immune responses.

V was cut back by 3 bases and J by 7 bases, leaving a gap of 13 bases between them. Inclusive of the bounding cysteine and phenylalanine, the CDR3 is 14 residues long. Only the CDR3 part of the read is kept: 42 bases, read in frame from the first base. According to the germline V gene, CDR1 reads SGHNT and CDR2 reads YENEEA. Ophthalmopathy patients had moderately to severely active disease, with a Clinical Activity Score of 3 or more, a NOSPECS grade of 4 or more, and a disease duration of less than 3 months. Exclusion was applied to patients with uncontrolled infections, other autoimmune diseases, pregnancy or lactation. Diagnoses were based on clinical symptoms, serum thyroxine and TRAb, thyroid ultrasound and orbital computed tomography. Ficoll-Paque density gradient centrifugation was used to isolate PBMCs from around 10 ml of fresh peripheral blood. Trizol reagent was used to extract total RNA, and RNA quality was then checked on an Agilent 2100 Bioanalyzer.

The clonotype originates from a woman in her late teens or twenties with Graves' ophthalmopathy. The V and J segments used are TRBV11-3 and TRBJ2-1; the D gene is not confidently resolved. Sequenced material: blood. CDR3 reads: CASSLGPGANEQFF. The DNA sequence reads TGTGCCAGCAGCTTGGGTCCTGGCGCGAATGAGCAGTTCTTC. Reference TRBV11-3 and TRBJ2-1 genes cover what lies past the CDR3, so the full variable domain is EAGVVQSPRYKIIEKKQPVAFWCNPISGHNTLYWYLQNLGQGPELLIRYENEEAVDDSQLPKDRFSAERLKGVDSTLKIQPAELGDSAVYLCASSLGPGANEQFFGPGTRLTVL.